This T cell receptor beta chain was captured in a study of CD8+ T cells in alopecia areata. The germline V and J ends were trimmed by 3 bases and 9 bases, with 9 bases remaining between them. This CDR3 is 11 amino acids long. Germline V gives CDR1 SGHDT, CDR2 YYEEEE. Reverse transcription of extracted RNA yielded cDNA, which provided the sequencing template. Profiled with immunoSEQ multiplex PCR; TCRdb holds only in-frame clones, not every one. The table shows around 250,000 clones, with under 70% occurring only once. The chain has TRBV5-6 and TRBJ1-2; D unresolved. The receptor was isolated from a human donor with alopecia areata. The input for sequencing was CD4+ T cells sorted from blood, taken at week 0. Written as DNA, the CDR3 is TGTGCCAGCAGCTGGGAATCGAGCTACACCTTC. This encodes CASSWESSYTF.